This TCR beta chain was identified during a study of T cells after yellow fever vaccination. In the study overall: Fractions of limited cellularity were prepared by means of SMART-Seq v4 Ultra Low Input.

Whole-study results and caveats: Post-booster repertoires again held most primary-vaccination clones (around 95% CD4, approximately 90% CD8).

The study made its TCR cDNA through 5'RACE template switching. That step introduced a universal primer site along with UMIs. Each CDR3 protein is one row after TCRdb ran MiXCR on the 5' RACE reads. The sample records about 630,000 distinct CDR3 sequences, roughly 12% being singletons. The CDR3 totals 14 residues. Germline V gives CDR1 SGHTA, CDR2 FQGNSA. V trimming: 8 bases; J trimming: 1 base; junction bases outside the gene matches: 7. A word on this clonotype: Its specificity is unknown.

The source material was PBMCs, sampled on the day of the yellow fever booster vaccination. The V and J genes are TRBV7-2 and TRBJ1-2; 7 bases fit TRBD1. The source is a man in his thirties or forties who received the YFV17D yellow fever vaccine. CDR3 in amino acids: CASHGTVYNYGYTF. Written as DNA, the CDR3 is TGTGCCAGCCACGGGACAGTCTATAACTATGGCTACACCTTC.